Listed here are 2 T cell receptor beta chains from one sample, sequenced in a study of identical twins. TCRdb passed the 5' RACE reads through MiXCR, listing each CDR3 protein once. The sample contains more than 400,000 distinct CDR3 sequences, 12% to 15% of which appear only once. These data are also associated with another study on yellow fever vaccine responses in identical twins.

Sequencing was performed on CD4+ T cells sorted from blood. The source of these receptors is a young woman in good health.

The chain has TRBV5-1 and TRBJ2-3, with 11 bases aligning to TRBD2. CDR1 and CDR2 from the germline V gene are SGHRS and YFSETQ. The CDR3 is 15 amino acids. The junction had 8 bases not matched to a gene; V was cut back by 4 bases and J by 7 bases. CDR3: CASSGTTSGSHTQYF. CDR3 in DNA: TGCGCCAGCAGCGGTACCACTAGCGGGAGTCATACGCAGTATTTT.

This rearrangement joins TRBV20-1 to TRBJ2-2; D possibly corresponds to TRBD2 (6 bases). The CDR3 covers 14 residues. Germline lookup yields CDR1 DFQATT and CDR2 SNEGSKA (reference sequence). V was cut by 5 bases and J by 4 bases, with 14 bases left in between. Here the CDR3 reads CSASGTHITGELFF. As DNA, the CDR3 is TGCAGTGCTTCCGGGACTCATATCACCGGGGAGCTGTTTTTT.